This TCR beta chain was documented in a study of human T cells and chemical hapten exposure (dated by TCRdb to 2020 to 2022). With regard to the full study: For sensitization, 2% DPC in acetone was applied to a roughly 2 cm by roughly 2 cm area of upper inner arm skin. Weekly therapeutic DPC doses were additionally applied to the scalp of patients throughout the roughly 24-week study period. Patch testing was done on the upper back using Finn chambers containing 0.01% DPC, and results were scored after 6 days according to International Contact Dermatitis Research Group standards. Most of the patients in the cohort were female, and the cohort covered alopecia areata with under or over 50% scalp involvement, alopecia totalis and alopecia universalis. Libraries were pooled for sequencing, and per-sample TCR yields varied mainly because of small differences in library volumes within the pool. The study tracked peripheral blood TCR repertoire changes in vivo during primary and secondary sensitization to the hapten diphenylcyclopropenone (DPC) in alopecia patients. Blood was sampled from patients pre-sensitization (week 0) and at 2, 6 and about 24 weeks after DPC sensitization. Around 30 alopecia patients provided blood for TCR sequencing at one to four time points (pre-sensitization, 2, 6 and 24 weeks).

General conclusions and limits of the study: All patients had alopecia, a presumed autoimmune disease, so their immune response might differ from that of healthy individuals. DPC sensitization did not change the number of TCRs with a frequency above 1 in 1000, and there was no evidence of changes in global repertoire structure. Patch test score correlated positively with the number of PT1 expanded TCRs, reaching significance at thresholds 8, 16 and 32 but not at 4. Compared with pre-sensitization or healthy control sets, expanded TCRs formed significantly more large CDR3 similarity clusters, which is consistent with antigen-driven responses. Repeated subsampling changed both the strength of the expansion versus patch-test correlation and the threshold at which that correlation became significant.

The time point label, read with the paper, signifies: pre-sensitization, week 0. The treatment or condition label on this specimen signifies: therapeutic diphenylcyclopropenone sensitization with weekly scalp DPC. Blood at each patch-test visit was drawn before the patch test was applied. Eligible patients were aged 18 to 70, diagnosed with alopecia, deemed suitable for DPC therapy, and excluded if pregnant. Unfractionated whole blood was collected in Tempus Blood RNA tubes, and total RNA was extracted from that blood. This clonotype was detected many times. Its antigen is not yet known. The record has no base qualities; no much larger clone is one base away. Libraries were built with RACE. The data were produced on a NextSeq 500. During library preparation, unique molecular identifiers were attached to individual cDNA molecules so that TCRs could be counted in a quantitative, reproducible way. Both TCR alpha and TCR beta chains were sequenced from each blood RNA sample. As for the authors' bioinformatics: Samples had a median of roughly 99,000 TCRs, with a range from about 23,224 to 750,000. V, J and CDR3 annotation of the TCR reads was performed with the Decombinator software suite. For the PS versus PT1 abundance plots, all samples were subsampled to the same number of TCRs (28,000). Expanded TCRs were defined as absent before sensitization and observed at least eight times at the 2-week time point. TCRdb reprocessed the public reads (quality trimming at Q25 with fastp, clone calling with MiXCR) and kept in-frame beta chains. Every entry covers one CDR3 protein and lists the most common genes and DNA from its rows. TCRdb's processing, not the authors', yielded these V and J calls. The sample contains about 98,000 distinct CDR3 sequences, 10% to 14% of them found a single time. The ten largest clones capture about 3.1% of the sample.

The CDR3 holds 15 amino acids from the cysteine to the phenylalanine. The CDR3 DNA has 45 bases and is translated from base 1. CDR1 is given as KGHSH and CDR2 as LQKENI, both from the germline V gene. At the junction V is shortened by 1 base and J by 0 bases, with 9 bases in between. This TCR derives from a woman aged 55-69 years with alopecia areata. Some clones in this sample may be carry-over from other donors' samples. Sequencing used whole blood, obtained in connection with sensitization to the hapten diphenylcyclopropenone (DPC). In this chain, TRBV18 is recombined with TRBJ1-1; the D gene assignment is ambiguous. The CDR3 corresponds to CASSPLASLNTEAFF. DNA sequence: TGTGCCAGCTCACCACTGGCTAGTCTGAACACTGAAGCTTTCTTT. Supplemented by the reference TRBV18 and TRBJ1-1 proteins around the CDR3, the complete variable domain is NAGVMQNPRHLVRRRGQEARLRCSPMKGHSHVYWYRQLPEEGLKFMVYLQKENIIDESGMPKERFSAEFPKEGPSILRIQQVVRGDSAAYFCASSPLASLNTEAFFGQGTRLTVV.